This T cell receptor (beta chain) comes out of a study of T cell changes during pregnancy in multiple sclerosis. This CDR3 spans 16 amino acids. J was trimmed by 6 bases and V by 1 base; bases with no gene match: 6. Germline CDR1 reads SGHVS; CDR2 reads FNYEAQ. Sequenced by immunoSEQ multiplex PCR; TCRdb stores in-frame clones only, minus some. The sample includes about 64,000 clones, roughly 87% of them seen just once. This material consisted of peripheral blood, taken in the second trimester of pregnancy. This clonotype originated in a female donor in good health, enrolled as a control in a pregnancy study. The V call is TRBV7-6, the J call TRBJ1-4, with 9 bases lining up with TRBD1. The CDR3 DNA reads TGTGCCAGCAGCTTAGGTGGACAGGGGCTCTATGAAAAACTGTTTTTT. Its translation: CASSLGGQGLYEKLFF.